The clone carrying this TCR beta chain was seen a handful of times. Its antigen is still unknown. Generated by immunoSEQ multiplex PCR, the TCRdb table keeps only in-frame clones and is missing some. The data show 80,000 to 100,000 clones, with 92% seen just once and more than 0.15% held by the top ten. This specimen comes from a study of graft-versus-host responses after intestinal transplantation. Study-level points and caveats: Peak levels of circulating GvH clones tracked with early post-transplant HvG declines. Among recipient marrow samples, GvH clones were found; some appeared first in ileum or blood.

The sequences come from unstimulated CD4+ T cells sorted from spleen or lymph node cells, collected before intestinal transplant. This clonotype originated in a human donor who received an intestinal transplant.

The CDR3 DNA sequence: TGTGCCAGCAGCTTTGGGGGCCTAACCAATTCACCCCTCCACTTT. Amino acids: CASSFGGLTNSPLHF. This rearrangement joins TRBV5-5 to TRBJ1-6; D possibly corresponds to TRBD1 (6 bases). V was shortened by 2 bases and J by 7 bases, with 13 bases between the two germline ends. The CDR3 spans 15 residues. Germline V lookup: CDR1 SGHKS, CDR2 YYEKEE (reference sequence).